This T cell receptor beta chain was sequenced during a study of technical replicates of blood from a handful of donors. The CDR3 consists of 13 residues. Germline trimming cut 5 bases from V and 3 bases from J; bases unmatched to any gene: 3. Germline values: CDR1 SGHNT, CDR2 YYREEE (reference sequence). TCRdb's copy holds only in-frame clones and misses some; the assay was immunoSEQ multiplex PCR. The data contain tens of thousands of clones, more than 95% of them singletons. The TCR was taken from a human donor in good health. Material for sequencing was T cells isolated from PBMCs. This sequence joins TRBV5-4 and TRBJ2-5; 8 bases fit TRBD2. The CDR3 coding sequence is TGTGCCAGCAGGGGTAGCGGGGAAGAGACCCAGTACTTC. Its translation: CASRGSGEETQYF.